This TCR beta chain was recovered during a study of response to subunit inactivated influenza vaccine. TCRdb re-derived calls from the RT-PCR reads in MiXCR, one entry per CDR3 protein. The sample shows about 580,000 distinct CDR3 sequences, roughly 15% of them seen only once. This clonotype was detected many times. Its target is unknown. Study-wide findings and caveats: T cells newly recruited by each seasonal influenza vaccination are few, the authors suggested.

The CDR3 contains 15 residues. V dropped 3 bases and J dropped 3 bases, with 12 bases sitting between them. Germline V gene lookup returns CDR1 KGHSH and CDR2 LQKENI. The receptor's source is a man aged 50 or older who received an inactivated influenza vaccine. The specimen comprised PBMCs from blood, sampled 11 to 12 days after vaccination. J is TRBJ1-3 and V is TRBV18, with a tentative D call TRBD1 (5 bases). The CDR3 reads CASSPRGTHGNTIYF. In DNA form, the CDR3 reads TGTGCCAGCTCACCTCGCGGGACTCATGGAAACACCATATATTTT.